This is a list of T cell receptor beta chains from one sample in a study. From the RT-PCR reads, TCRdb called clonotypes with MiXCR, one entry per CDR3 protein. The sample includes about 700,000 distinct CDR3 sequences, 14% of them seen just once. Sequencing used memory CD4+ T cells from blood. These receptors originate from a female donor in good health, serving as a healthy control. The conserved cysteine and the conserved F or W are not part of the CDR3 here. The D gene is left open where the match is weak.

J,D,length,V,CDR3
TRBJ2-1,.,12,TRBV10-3,ATSSASGIDEQF
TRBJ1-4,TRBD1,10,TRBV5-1,ATRGHNEKLF
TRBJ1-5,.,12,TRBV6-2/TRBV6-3,ASRRKGGNQPQH
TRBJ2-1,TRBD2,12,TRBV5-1,ATRDASGYNEQF
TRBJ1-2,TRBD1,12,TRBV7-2,ASSLGQGNYGYT
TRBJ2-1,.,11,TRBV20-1,SARDWQPQEQF
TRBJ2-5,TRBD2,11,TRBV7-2,ASTTGGQETQY
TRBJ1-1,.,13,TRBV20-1,SASRAGNMNTEAF
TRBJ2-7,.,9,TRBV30,AWGLTYEQY
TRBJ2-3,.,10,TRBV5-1,ASSSTFDTQY
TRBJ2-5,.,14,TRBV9,ASSVGRAGLGETQY
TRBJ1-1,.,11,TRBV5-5,ASSLPGVSEAF
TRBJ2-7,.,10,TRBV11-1,ASSPFREGQY
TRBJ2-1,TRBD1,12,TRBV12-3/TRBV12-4,ASSGDSNYNEQF
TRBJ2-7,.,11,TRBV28,ASSSGRSYEHH
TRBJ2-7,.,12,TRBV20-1,SASMSSNYGEQY
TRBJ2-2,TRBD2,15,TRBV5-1,ASSPLLLAGSAGELF
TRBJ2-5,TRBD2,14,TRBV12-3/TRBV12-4,ASSLTSGWGRETQY
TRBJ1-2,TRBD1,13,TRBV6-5,ASSYNKDRASGYT
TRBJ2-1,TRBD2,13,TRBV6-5,ASSSRLAGGGEQF
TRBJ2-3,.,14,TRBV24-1,ATSDFGSTGTDTQY
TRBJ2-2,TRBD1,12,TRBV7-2,ASRYSGGTGELF
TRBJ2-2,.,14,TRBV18,ASSPMEGRVTGELF
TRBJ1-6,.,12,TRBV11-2,ASSLTHSNSPLH